The rows below give T cell receptor beta chains drawn from one sample of a study of graft-versus-host responses after intestinal transplantation. Produced via immunoSEQ multiplex PCR; TCRdb's table is partial and in-frame only. The sample yields roughly 97,000 clones, about 90% seen once. These receptors have no identified antigens. The sample in question was unstimulated CD4+ T cells sorted from spleen or lymph node cells, obtained before intestinal transplant. These receptors were taken from a human donor who received an intestinal transplant. CDR3s include the opening cysteine and the closing phenylalanine or tryptophan. D genes are given only for firm matches. Rows give clone size only sometimes, using once, few, many, or a class for an expanded clone.

TGTGCCAGCAGCTTCCACCCCGGGACTAGCACCTACAATGAGCAGTTCTTC,CASSFHPGTSTYNEQFF,TRBJ2-1,TRBD2,.,TRBV7-3
TGCAGTGCTTCACGGTCACCCCTCCACTTT,CSASRSPLHF,TRBJ1-6,.,.,TRBV20-1
TGCAGCTCCGCCCAAGGGGTCCCAAATGAGCAGTTCTTC,CSSAQGVPNEQFF,TRBJ2-1,.,.,TRBV29-1
TGCGCCAGCAGCATGCCACAGGGGGCGGGAGATACGCAGTATTTT,CASSMPQGAGDTQYF,TRBJ2-3,TRBD1,.,TRBV5-1
TGCGCCAGCAGCACGGGACAGGGAAAACAGTCACCCCTCCACTTT,CASSTGQGKQSPLHF,TRBJ1-6,TRBD1,.,TRBV5-1
TGTGCCAGCAGTTACCAGTTCCGCAGGGCCTCCTACGAGCAGTACTTC,CASSYQFRRASYEQYF,TRBJ2-7,.,few,TRBV6-6
TGTGCCAGCAGCTCGGGCCGGGGGGGCCGCCAAGAGACCCAGTACTTC,CASSSGRGGRQETQYF,TRBJ2-5,TRBD2,.,TRBV5-4
TGTGCCAGCAGCGTAGCTTTGGGGGCTGGGGAGACCCAGTACTTC,CASSVALGAGETQYF,TRBJ2-5,.,.,TRBV9
TGTGCCAGCAGCTTAAGTACTTGGCGGCACAAGCAGTACTTC,CASSLSTWRHKQYF,TRBJ2-7,.,.,TRBV7-9
TGTGCCAGCAGCTTGGCGGGGGGGCAAGAGACCCAGTACTTC,CASSLAGGQETQYF,TRBJ2-5,TRBD2,.,TRBV5-4
TGTGCCAGCAGTGAACTAGGGACAGGGGTGGCATATGGGGACTACACCTTC,CASSELGTGVAYGDYTF,TRBJ1-2,TRBD1,.,TRBV6-1
TGTGCCAGCAGTTTAAAGGGTTACGAGCAGTACTTC,CASSLKGYEQYF,TRBJ2-7,.,.,TRBV28
TGTGCCAGCAGAGGACTAGCGGGGGAGACCCAGTACTTC,CASRGLAGETQYF,TRBJ2-5,TRBD2,.,TRBV6-1
TGTGCCAGCTCACCCAGGCCTCCCAGCTCTGGAAACACCATATATTTT,CASSPRPPSSGNTIYF,TRBJ1-3,.,.,TRBV18
TGTGCCAGCAGCCTTTGGCCCTCTGGAAACACCATATATTTT,CASSLWPSGNTIYF,TRBJ1-3,.,few,TRBV28
TGTGCCAGCAGCCCCCAGACCCGCCCCTACAATGAGCAGTTCTTC,CASSPQTRPYNEQFF,TRBJ2-1,.,.,TRBV7-2
TGTGCCTCCCACAGACAGGGGAATAACGAAAAACTGTTTTTT,CASHRQGNNEKLFF,TRBJ1-4,TRBD1,.,TRBV30
TGTGCCAGCAGCTTGCCGACTAGCGGGGGGGATAATGAGCAGTTCTTC,CASSLPTSGGDNEQFF,TRBJ2-1,TRBD2,.,TRBV5-6
TGTGCCAGCAGTGGGGAGTGGGGAACCTACGAGCAGTACTTC,CASSGEWGTYEQYF,TRBJ2-7,.,.,TRBV2
TGTGCCAGCATTAACCGTCGGCAGGGTGTCCAAGAGACCCAGTACTTC,CASINRRQGVQETQYF,TRBJ2-5,.,.,TRBV21-1
TGTGCCAGCAGTGAACTTGCAAGTGGAAACACCATATATTTT,CASSELASGNTIYF,TRBJ1-3,.,few,TRBV6-5
TGTGCCAGCAGTACGGGACAGGTGAACACTGAAGCTTTCTTT,CASSTGQVNTEAFF,TRBJ1-1,TRBD1,.,TRBV28
TGTGCCAGCAGTCCAGGGTATGGAACCTACGAGCAGTACTTC,CASSPGYGTYEQYF,TRBJ2-7,.,.,TRBV6-1
TGTGCCAGCAATAGACAGGGCACTGAAGCTTTCTTT,CASNRQGTEAFF,TRBJ1-1,TRBD1,.,TRBV25-1
TGTGCCAGCATCTCCGGGACAGGGACAAATGAAAAACTGTTTTTT,CASISGTGTNEKLFF,TRBJ1-4,TRBD1,.,TRBV5-6
TGCGCCAGCAGCTTGGACGGGGACAGCAACTATGGCTACACCTTC,CASSLDGDSNYGYTF,TRBJ1-2,TRBD1,.,TRBV5-1
TGTGCCATCAGTGAGTCTACGGGAGCTTTAACCAATGAGCAGTTCTTC,CAISESTGALTNEQFF,TRBJ2-1,.,.,TRBV10-3
TGTGCCAGCAGCTGGACTGAAGGGACAGGGCGCACCGGGGAGCTGTTTTTT,CASSWTEGTGRTGELFF,TRBJ2-2,TRBD1,.,TRBV5-6
TGCGCCAGCGGCCGGACTAGCGGACGCACAGATACGCAGTATTTT,CASGRTSGRTDTQYF,TRBJ2-3,TRBD2,few,TRBV10-2
TGCGCCAGCAGCCCCCCGCAGGTTAACACCGGGGAGCTGTTTTTT,CASSPPQVNTGELFF,TRBJ2-2,.,.,TRBV5-1
TGTGCCAGCAGCCGCACCAGCAGCTCCTACGAGCAGTACTTC,CASSRTSSSYEQYF,TRBJ2-7,.,.,TRBV9
TGCGCCAGCAGCACCTGGGACAGGGGTCCCTCTGGGGCCAACGTCCTGACTTTC,CASSTWDRGPSGANVLTF,TRBJ2-6,TRBD1,.,TRBV5-1
TGTGCCAGCAGTGACAACCAGAACACTGAAGCTTTCTTT,CASSDNQNTEAFF,TRBJ1-1,.,few,TRBV28
TGCGCCAGCAGCTTGGAGACCGGGGCCAACGTCCTGACTTTC,CASSLETGANVLTF,TRBJ2-6,.,.,TRBV5-1
TGTGCCAGTAGCGAAAGACAGGAGAACTATGGCTACACCTTC,CASSERQENYGYTF,TRBJ1-2,.,few,TRBV19
TGTGCCAGCTCACCTCCCCCCCGCGGCCAGCCTTACCTGAACTATGGCTACACCTTC,CASSPPPRGQPYLNYGYTF,TRBJ1-2,.,.,TRBV18
TGTGCCAGCAGCTTAGGCGTAGGTCCCGGACAGGGGTCGTACAATGAGCAGTTCTTC,CASSLGVGPGQGSYNEQFF,TRBJ2-1,TRBD1,.,TRBV11-2
TGTGCCAGCAGTTTATCGGCAGGGAGGAACACTGAAGCTTTCTTT,CASSLSAGRNTEAFF,TRBJ1-1,.,.,TRBV27
TGTGCCAGCAGCGCGGGACAGGGGGATCGAGAGACCCAGTACTTC,CASSAGQGDRETQYF,TRBJ2-5,TRBD1,.,TRBV11-1
TGTGCCAGCAGCGCACCGGGACAGGGGGCTTCACCCCTCCACTTT,CASSAPGQGASPLHF,TRBJ1-6,TRBD1,.,TRBV11-2
TGTGCCAGCAGCTCAAGGGGACTAGCGGACAATGAGCAGTTCTTC,CASSSRGLADNEQFF,TRBJ2-1,TRBD2,.,TRBV5-4
TGTGCCAGCAGTGTGGGACAGAACACCGGGGAGCTGTTTTTT,CASSVGQNTGELFF,TRBJ2-2,.,.,TRBV2
TGTGCCAGCACCTTTAGCGGGAGTGGGTGGGAACAAGAGACCCAGTACTTC,CASTFSGSGWEQETQYF,TRBJ2-5,TRBD2,.,TRBV11-2
TGTGCCAGCAGCCCCCGTGAGGGAGTGAGTGAGCAGTACTTC,CASSPREGVSEQYF,TRBJ2-7,.,.,TRBV5-4
TGCGCCAGCAGCTTATGGCCCCGGGAGGAGGGATACAATGAGCAGTTCTTC,CASSLWPREEGYNEQFF,TRBJ2-1,TRBD2,.,TRBV5-1
TGTGCCAGCAGCTTAGGGGCCACCATTCGCTATGGCTACACCTTC,CASSLGATIRYGYTF,TRBJ1-2,.,.,TRBV7-2
TGTGCCAGCAGCTCGGGGACAGGGGTCAATTCACCCCTCCACTTT,CASSSGTGVNSPLHF,TRBJ1-6,TRBD1,.,TRBV7-3
TGCGCCAGCAGCTTCTTGCGGGAGGGCGGCAATGAGCAGTTCTTC,CASSFLREGGNEQFF,TRBJ2-1,TRBD2,.,TRBV5-1
TGCGCCAGCAGCTTGAACCCTGACAGGGTTGAAGCTTTCTTT,CASSLNPDRVEAFF,TRBJ1-1,TRBD1,.,TRBV5-1
TGTGCCAGCAGGGACAGGGTGGCAACTAATGAAAAACTGTTTTTT,CASRDRVATNEKLFF,TRBJ1-4,TRBD1,.,TRBV2
TGTGCCAGCAGCGCCGCGCCCCATCTCGATGAGCAGTTCTTC,CASSAAPHLDEQFF,TRBJ2-1,.,.,TRBV9
TGCGCCAGCAGCTTGCGGGCGTTGCCAGATACGCAGTATTTT,CASSLRALPDTQYF,TRBJ2-3,.,.,TRBV5-1
TGTGCTAGTGGTCCCCGAGAGACCCAGTACTTC,CASGPRETQYF,TRBJ2-5,.,.,TRBV12-5